This T cell receptor (beta chain) appears in the sequencing data of a study of cytomegalovirus exposure and HLA in healthy donors. Overall study findings and caveats: Being productive about 87% or about 30% of the time was typical of most TCR beta V segments in an earlier analysis. Reportedly, cytomegalovirus status was diagnosed with high sensitivity and specificity.

As to this clone: What it binds is unknown.

This PCR relied on a set of 60 Vbeta primers and 13 Jbeta primers. The table came from immunoSEQ multiplex PCR; TCRdb's copy has only in-frame clones and leaves some out. The data show about 170,000 clones, with about 65% seen just once and roughly 7.1% held by the top ten. Every donor was a healthy person donating bone marrow. The CDR3 consists of 15 residues. Germline loops: CDR1 SGHTA, CDR2 FQGNSA. The V segment lost 7 bases and the J segment 7 bases; nucleotides outside the gene matches: 15. This TCR was recovered from a man aged 35 to 55 in good health and CMV-seropositive. The sample was PBMCs. V is TRBV7-2 and J is TRBJ2-7, with TRBD2 identical over 8 bases. DNA of the CDR3: TGTGCCAGCAACCCTTACGCGGGGGGAAGAGGTGAGCAGTACTTC. Encoded protein: CASNPYAGGRGEQYF.